Below are 10 T cell receptor beta chains sequenced from a single sample in a study of naive and memory T cell subsets. Both TRBC1 and TRBC2 were covered by a beta constant-region primer of two equimolar oligonucleotides. TCRdb processed the UMI-ligation and nested PCR reads anew with MiXCR; each CDR3 protein has one entry. This table has 84,000 or so distinct CDR3 sequences, 7% to 8% appearing once. Sequences were obtained from central memory CD4+ T cells from blood. These receptors were taken from a human donor in good health.

This clonotype has a count of ten or more. The chain links TRBV3-1 to TRBJ1-2; 10 nucleotides line up with TRBD1. J was trimmed by 7 bases and V by 5 bases; bases with no gene match: 7. This CDR3 region has 14 residues. The germline V gene has CDR1 LGHDT and CDR2 YNNKEL (reference sequence). The CDR3 is CASSKGQGRSGYTF. Written as DNA, the CDR3 is TGTGCCAGCAGCAAGGGACAGGGGAGAAGTGGCTACACCTTC.

This clonotype was detected ten times or more. The rearrangement uses TRBV18 and TRBJ1-6, with D possibly TRBD1 on 6 matching bases. CDR3 length equals 14 residues. Germline CDR1 KGHSH, CDR2 LQKENI. Trimming cost V 3 bases and J 10 bases, with 13 bases left between them. CDR3: CASSPAGQNSPLHF. The DNA of the CDR3 is TGTGCCAGCTCACCTGCCGGACAGAACTCACCCCTCCACTTT.

This chain uses TRBV24-1 with TRBJ2-6; a weak D match, TRBD2 (7 bases). V was shortened by 3 bases and J by 2 bases, with 19 bases between the two germline ends. There are 19 residues in the CDR3. Looked up from germline, CDR1 is KGHDR and CDR2 is SFDVKD. Written as DNA, the CDR3 is TGTGCCACCAGTGATCCCGGCCCGGGGGGCGGGCCTGGGGCCAACGTCCTGACTTTC. Amino acid sequence: CATSDPGPGGGPGANVLTF.

This clonotype came up many times. This chain connects TRBV3-1 to TRBJ2-2; 9 nucleotides align to TRBD2. The V gene end was trimmed by 4 bases and the J gene end by 3 bases; junction bases not matched to a gene: 3. The length of the CDR3 is 15 residues. CDR1 and CDR2 from the germline V gene are LGHDT and YNNKEL (reference sequence). The CDR3 protein is CASSPWTSDTGELFF. CDR3 in DNA: TGTGCCAGCAGCCCCTGGACTAGCGACACCGGGGAGCTGTTTTTT.

This clonotype was detected ten times or more. The chain couples TRBV30 to TRBJ2-7; a possible D gene is TRBD1 (6 bases). V lost 0 bases to trimming and J lost 2 bases, with 8 bases between them. Germline V lookup: CDR1 GTSNPN, CDR2 SVGIG (reference sequence). The length of the CDR3 is 13 residues. The chain's CDR3 is CAWSVAGAYEQYF. The CDR3, as DNA: TGTGCCTGGAGTGTGGCAGGGGCCTACGAGCAGTACTTC.

This clonotype was seen at least ten times. The chain combines TRBV20-1 with TRBJ2-1; 8 bases fit TRBD2. The CDR3 covers 16 residues. V lost 6 bases, J lost 5 bases, and 15 bases stayed unmatched. CDR1 and CDR2 from the germline V gene are DFQATT and SNEGSKA (reference sequence). CDR3 protein: CSAPVGSGGVNNEQFF. In nucleotides, the CDR3 is TGCAGTGCCCCCGTAGGTTCGGGGGGGGTGAACAATGAGCAGTTCTTC.

V is TRBV7-7 and J is TRBJ2-2; 9 positions agree with TRBD1. CDR3 size: 16 residues. The ends lost 5 bases at V and 6 bases at J; junction bases unmatched: 10. Germline V gene lookup returns CDR1 SSHAT and CDR2 FNYEAQ (reference sequence). CDR3 DNA sequence: TGTGCCAGCAGCGCCTCGACAGGGGGTGTGGCCGGGGAGCTGTTTTTT. This sequence encodes CASSASTGGVAGELFF.

The DNA of the CDR3 is TGTGCCAGCAGTCTACTAGCGGGGGTGGATACGCAGTATTTT. Its translation: CASSLLAGVDTQYF. The chain is built from TRBV7-2 and TRBJ2-3; 11 positions match TRBD2. Germline lookup yields CDR1 SGHTA and CDR2 FQGNSA. The J segment lost 6 bases and the V segment lost 6 bases, leaving 5 bases of the junction unmatched. The CDR3 is made up of 14 amino acids.

Only a few counts were recorded for this clonotype. This rearrangement joins TRBV7-8 to TRBJ2-3, with 10 nucleotides matching TRBD1. From germline, CDR1 is SGHVS and CDR2 FQNEAQ. The CDR3 is 13 amino acids. The trim removed 6 bases at V and 4 bases at J, leaving 1 base unmatched. CDR3 DNA: TGTGCCAGCAGGACAGGGGGCTCAGATACGCAGTATTTT. Translation gives CASRTGGSDTQYF.

The sample holds many counts of this clonotype. The rearrangement joins TRBV7-2 to TRBJ1-5, with TRBD1 matching 9 bases. V was clipped by 2 bases and J by 6 bases; unmatched bases: 5. This CDR3 comprises 15 residues. In germline, CDR1 is SGHTA, CDR2 FQGNSA. The CDR3 DNA is TGTGCCAGCAGCTTAAAGGGACAGGGAAGTCAGCCCCAGCATTTT. It is translated as CASSLKGQGSQPQHF.